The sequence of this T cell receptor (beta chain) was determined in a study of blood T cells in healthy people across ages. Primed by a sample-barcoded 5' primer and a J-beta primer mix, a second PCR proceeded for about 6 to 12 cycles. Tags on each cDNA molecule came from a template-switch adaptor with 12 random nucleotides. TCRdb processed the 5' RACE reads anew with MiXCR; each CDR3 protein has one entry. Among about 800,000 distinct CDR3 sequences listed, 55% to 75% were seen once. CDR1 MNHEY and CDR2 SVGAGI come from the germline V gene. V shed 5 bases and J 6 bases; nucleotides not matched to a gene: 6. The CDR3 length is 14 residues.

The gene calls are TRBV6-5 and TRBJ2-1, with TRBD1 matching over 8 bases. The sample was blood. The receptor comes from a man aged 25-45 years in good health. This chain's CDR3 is CASSQIDRGNEQFF. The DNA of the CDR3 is TGTGCCAGCAGTCAGATAGACAGGGGCAATGAGCAGTTCTTC.